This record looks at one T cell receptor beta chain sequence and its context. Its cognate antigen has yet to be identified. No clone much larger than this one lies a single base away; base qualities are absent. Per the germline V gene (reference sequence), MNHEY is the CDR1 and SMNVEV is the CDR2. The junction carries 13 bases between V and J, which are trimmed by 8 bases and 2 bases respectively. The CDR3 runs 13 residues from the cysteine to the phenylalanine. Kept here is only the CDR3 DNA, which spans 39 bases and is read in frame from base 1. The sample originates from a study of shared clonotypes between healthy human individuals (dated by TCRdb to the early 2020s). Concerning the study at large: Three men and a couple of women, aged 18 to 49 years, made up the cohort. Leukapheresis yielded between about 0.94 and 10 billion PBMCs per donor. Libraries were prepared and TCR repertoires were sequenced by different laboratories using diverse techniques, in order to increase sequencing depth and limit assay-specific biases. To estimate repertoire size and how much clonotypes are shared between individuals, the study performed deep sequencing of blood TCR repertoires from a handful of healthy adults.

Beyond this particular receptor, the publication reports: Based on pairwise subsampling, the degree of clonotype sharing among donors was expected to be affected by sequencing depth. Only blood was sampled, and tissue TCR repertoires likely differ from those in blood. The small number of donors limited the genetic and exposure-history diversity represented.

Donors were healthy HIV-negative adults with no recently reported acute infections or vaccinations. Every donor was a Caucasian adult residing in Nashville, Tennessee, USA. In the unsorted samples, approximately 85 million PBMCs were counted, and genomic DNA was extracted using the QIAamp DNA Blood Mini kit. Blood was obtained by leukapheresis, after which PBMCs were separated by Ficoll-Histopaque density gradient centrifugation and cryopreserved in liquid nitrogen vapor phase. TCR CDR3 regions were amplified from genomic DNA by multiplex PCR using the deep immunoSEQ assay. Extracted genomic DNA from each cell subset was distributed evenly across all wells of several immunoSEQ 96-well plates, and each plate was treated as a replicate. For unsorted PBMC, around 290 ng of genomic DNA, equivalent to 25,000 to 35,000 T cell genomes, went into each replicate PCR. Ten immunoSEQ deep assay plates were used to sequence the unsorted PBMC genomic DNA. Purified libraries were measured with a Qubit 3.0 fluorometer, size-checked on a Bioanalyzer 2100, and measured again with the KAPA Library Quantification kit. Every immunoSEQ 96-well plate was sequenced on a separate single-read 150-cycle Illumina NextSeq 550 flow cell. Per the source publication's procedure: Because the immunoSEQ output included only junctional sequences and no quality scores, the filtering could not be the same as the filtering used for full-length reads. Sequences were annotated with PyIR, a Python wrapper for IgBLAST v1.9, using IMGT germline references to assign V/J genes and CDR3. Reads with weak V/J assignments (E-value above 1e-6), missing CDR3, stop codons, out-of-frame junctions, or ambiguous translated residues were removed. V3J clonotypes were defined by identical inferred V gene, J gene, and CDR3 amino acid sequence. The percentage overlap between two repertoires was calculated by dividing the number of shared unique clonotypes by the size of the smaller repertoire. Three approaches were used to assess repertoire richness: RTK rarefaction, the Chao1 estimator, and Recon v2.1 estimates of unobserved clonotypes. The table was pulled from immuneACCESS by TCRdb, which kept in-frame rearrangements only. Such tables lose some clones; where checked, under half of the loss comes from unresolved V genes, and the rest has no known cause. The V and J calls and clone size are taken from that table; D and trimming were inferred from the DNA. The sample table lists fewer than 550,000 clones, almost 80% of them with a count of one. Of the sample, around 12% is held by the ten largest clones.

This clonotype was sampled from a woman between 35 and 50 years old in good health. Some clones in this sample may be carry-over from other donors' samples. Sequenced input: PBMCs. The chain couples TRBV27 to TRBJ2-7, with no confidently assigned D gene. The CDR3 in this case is CASRSPTAYEQYF. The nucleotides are TGTGCCAGCCGTTCACCCACTGCCTACGAGCAGTACTTC.